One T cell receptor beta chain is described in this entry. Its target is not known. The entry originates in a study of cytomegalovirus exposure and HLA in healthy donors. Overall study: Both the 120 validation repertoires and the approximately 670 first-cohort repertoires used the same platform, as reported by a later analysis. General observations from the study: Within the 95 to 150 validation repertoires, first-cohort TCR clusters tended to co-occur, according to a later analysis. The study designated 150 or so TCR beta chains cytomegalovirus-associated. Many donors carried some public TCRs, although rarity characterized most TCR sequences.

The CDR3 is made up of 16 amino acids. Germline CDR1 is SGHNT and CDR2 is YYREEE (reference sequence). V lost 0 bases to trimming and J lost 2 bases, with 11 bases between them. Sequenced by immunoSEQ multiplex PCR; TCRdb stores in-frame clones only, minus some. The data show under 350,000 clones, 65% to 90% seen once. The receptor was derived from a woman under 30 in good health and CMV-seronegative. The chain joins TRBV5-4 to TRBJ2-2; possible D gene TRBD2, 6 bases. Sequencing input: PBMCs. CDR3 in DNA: TGTGCCAGCAGCTTGGAGCTAGGGACTAACACCGGGGAGCTGTTTTTT. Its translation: CASSLELGTNTGELFF. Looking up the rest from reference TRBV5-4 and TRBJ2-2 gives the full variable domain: ETGVTQSPTHLIKTRGQQVTLRCSSQSGHNTVSWYQQALGQGPQFIFQYYREEENGRGNFPPRFSGLQFPNYSSELNVNALELDDSALYLCASSLELGTNTGELFFGEGSRLTVL.